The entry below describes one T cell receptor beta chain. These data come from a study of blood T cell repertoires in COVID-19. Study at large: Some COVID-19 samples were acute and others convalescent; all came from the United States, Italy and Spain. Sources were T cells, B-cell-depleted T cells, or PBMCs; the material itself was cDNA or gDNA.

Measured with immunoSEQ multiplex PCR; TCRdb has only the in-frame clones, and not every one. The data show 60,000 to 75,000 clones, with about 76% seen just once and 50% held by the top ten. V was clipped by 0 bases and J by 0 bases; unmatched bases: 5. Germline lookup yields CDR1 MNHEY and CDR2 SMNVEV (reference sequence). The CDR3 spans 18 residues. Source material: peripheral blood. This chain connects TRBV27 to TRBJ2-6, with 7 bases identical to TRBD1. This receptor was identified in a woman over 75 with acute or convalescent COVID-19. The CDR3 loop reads CASSLSTGPSSGANVLTF. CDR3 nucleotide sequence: TGTGCCAGCAGTTTATCGACAGGGCCCAGCTCTGGGGCCAACGTCCTGACTTTC.